The rows below give T cell receptor beta chains drawn from one sample of a study of CD8 T cells in ankylosing spondylitis. TCRdb passed the 5' RACE reads through MiXCR, listing each CDR3 protein once. This sample has 350,000 to 450,000 distinct CDR3 sequences; more than 25% occur once, and the top ten carry about 1%. The sample taken for sequencing was blood, either unsorted or a sorted T cell fraction (not recorded which). All receptors derive from a male donor with ankylosing spondylitis. Each CDR3 is given with its conserved first and last residue. Each record gives: D gene, V gene, clone size, J gene, CDR3 protein, CDR3 DNA. D genes are given only for firm matches. Part of the rows lack a size; the others show once, few, many or a class for expanded clones.

D: TRBD1; V: TRBV5-1; size: NA; J: TRBJ1-2; CDR3: CASSPTTGGEGYTF; DNA: TGCGCCAGCAGCCCCACAACAGGGGGCGAGGGCTACACCTTC
D: TRBD1; V: TRBV19; size: NA; J: TRBJ1-4; CDR3: CASLNDRGSEKLFF; DNA: TGTGCCAGTCTTAACGACAGGGGAAGCGAAAAACTGTTTTTT
D: NA; V: TRBV12-3/TRBV12-4; size: NA; J: TRBJ1-1; CDR3: CASSWTENTKAFF; DNA: TGTGCCAGCAGTTGGACAGAGAACACTAAAGCTTTCTTT
D: NA; V: TRBV7-2; size: NA; J: TRBJ2-1; CDR3: CASSNFQGSYNEQFF; DNA: TGTGCCAGCAGCAACTTCCAGGGGAGCTACAATGAGCAGTTCTTC
D: NA; V: TRBV29-1; size: few; J: TRBJ1-1; CDR3: CSVIRTAEEAFF; DNA: TGCAGCGTTATTCGGACCGCAGAAGAAGCTTTCTTT
D: NA; V: TRBV4-1; size: few; J: TRBJ1-1; CDR3: CASSQDRGTAFF; DNA: TGCGCCAGCAGCCAAGATAGAGGCACGGCTTTCTTT
D: NA; V: TRBV20-1; size: NA; J: TRBJ2-3; CDR3: CSARSSLSTDTQYF; DNA: TGCAGTGCTAGGAGTTCCCTTAGCACAGATACGCAGTATTTT
D: NA; V: TRBV2; size: NA; J: TRBJ1-6; CDR3: CASGSRRIHNSPLHF; DNA: TGTGCCAGCGGATCGAGACGGATACATAATTCACCCCTCCACTTT
D: TRBD2; V: TRBV20-1; size: NA; J: TRBJ2-7; CDR3: CSARSASGGSYEQYF; DNA: TGCAGTGCTAGGTCAGCTAGCGGGGGCTCCTACGAGCAGTACTTC
D: TRBD1; V: TRBV6-1; size: NA; J: TRBJ2-3; CDR3: CASSELGQVKDTQYF; DNA: TGTGCCAGCAGTGAATTGGGACAGGTAAAAGATACGCAGTATTTT
D: TRBD1; V: TRBV20-1; size: NA; J: TRBJ1-2; CDR3: CSAREFWDSMRDYGYTF; DNA: TGCAGTGCTAGAGAGTTTTGGGACAGCATGAGGGACTATGGCTACACCTTC
D: NA; V: TRBV19; size: few; J: TRBJ2-1; CDR3: CASSSWTGSYNEQFF; DNA: TGTGCCAGTAGTAGCTGGACGGGCTCCTACAATGAGCAGTTCTTC
D: NA; V: TRBV12-5; size: once; J: TRBJ1-5; CDR3: CASGLESNQPQHF; DNA: TGTGCTAGTGGTTTGGAAAGCAATCAGCCCCAGCATTTT
D: NA; V: TRBV11-2; size: NA; J: TRBJ1-6; CDR3: CASHGPGLNSPLHF; DNA: TGTGCCAGCCACGGTCCAGGGCTTAATTCACCCCTCCACTTT
D: TRBD1; V: TRBV10-2; size: NA; J: TRBJ1-5; CDR3: CATRTGKIQPQHF; DNA: TGCGCCACAAGGACAGGGAAGATCCAGCCCCAGCATTTT
D: NA; V: TRBV7-8; size: NA; J: TRBJ1-2; CDR3: CASSLSADSYGYTF; DNA: TGTGCCAGCAGCTTATCGGCGGACAGCTATGGCTACACCTTC
D: TRBD2; V: TRBV20-1; size: many; J: TRBJ2-3; CDR3: CSARGTSGSTDTQYF; DNA: TGCAGTGCTAGGGGGACTAGCGGGAGCACAGATACGCAGTATTTT
D: NA; V: TRBV27; size: NA; J: TRBJ2-3; CDR3: CASSPALGSTDTQYF; DNA: TGTGCCAGCAGTCCGGCCCTGGGTAGCACAGATACGCAGTATTTT